The 10 T cell receptor beta chains given below trace back to one sample, sequenced in a study of blood T cell repertoires in COVID-19. The table came from immunoSEQ multiplex PCR; TCRdb's copy has only in-frame clones and leaves some out. This repertoire shows about 44,000 clones, about nine tenths found once; its top ten account for approximately 23%. Sample: peripheral blood. Receptors originate from a woman of 80 years or more in a cohort sampled during active or convalescent COVID-19.

CDR3 loop: CASSPQGDSYEQYF. The CDR3 DNA reads as TGTGCCAGCTCACCACAGGGGGACTCCTACGAGCAGTACTTC. The genes are TRBV18 and TRBJ2-7, with D maybe TRBD1 (6 bases). Germline V gives CDR1 KGHSH, CDR2 LQKENI. The CDR3 consists of 14 residues. V lost 1 base and J 0 bases, leaving 7 bases between the germline ends.

This chain links TRBV5-4 with TRBJ1-2, with 11 bases identical to TRBD1. The ends lost 5 bases at V and 4 bases at J; junction bases unmatched: 4. From germline, CDR1 is SGHNT and CDR2 YYREEE (reference sequence). The CDR3 runs to 14 residues. The CDR3 loop is CASRGQGAVYGYTF. CDR3 bases: TGTGCCAGCAGAGGACAGGGGGCGGTCTATGGCTACACCTTC.

V is TRBV30 and J is TRBJ2-7; 7 nucleotides line up with TRBD1. V shed 8 bases, J shed 6 bases, and the junction held 13 bases outside the gene matches. Germline CDR1 is GTSNPN and CDR2 is SVGIG (reference sequence). There are 13 residues in the CDR3. CDR3 amino acids: CAQTTGPGVEQYF. Here the CDR3 DNA reads TGTGCCCAAACGACAGGGCCAGGGGTCGAGCAGTACTTC.

The chain employs TRBV18 and TRBJ2-4, with 12 bases aligning to TRBD2. CDR1 is KGHSH, CDR2 LQKENI, per germline. Trimming at V came to 3 bases and at J to 0 bases, leaving 9 bases not matched to a gene. This CDR3 spans 19 amino acids. As DNA, the CDR3 is TGTGCCAGCTCACCTACTAGCGGGGGGCCTCCCCAAGCCAAAAACATTCAGTACTTC. Its translation is CASSPTSGGPPQAKNIQYF. Supplemented by reference TRBV18 and TRBJ2-4, the full variable domain reads NAGVMQNPRHLVRRRGQEARLRCSPMKGHSHVYWYRQLPEEGLKFMVYLQKENIIDESGMPKERFSAEFPKEGPSILRIQQVVRGDSAAYFCASSPTSGGPPQAKNIQYFGAGTRLSVL.

This clone was picked up a small number of times. CDR3 region: CASGTGQETQYF. The CDR3 nucleotides read TGTGCCAGCGGAACAGGGCAAGAGACCCAGTACTTC. The genes are TRBV27 and TRBJ2-5; TRBD1 might be the D (6 bases). Between the trimmed V and J ends, which lost 8 bases and 2 bases, there was a span of 9 bases. The CDR3 has 12 residues. From germline, CDR1 is MNHEY and CDR2 SMNVEV (reference sequence).

V and J are TRBV7-8 and TRBJ2-7; 11 bases are shared with TRBD2. The germline V gene encodes CDR1 SGHVS and CDR2 FQNEAQ. With 1 base clipped from V and 0 bases from J, the junction kept 8 bases outside the gene matches. This CDR3 is 18 amino acids long. The CDR3 DNA follows: TGTGCCAGCAGCTTAGTGGGGCTAGCGGGAGGCCCCTCCTACGAGCAGTACTTC. Protein product: CASSLVGLAGGPSYEQYF.

This rearrangement joins TRBV5-1 to TRBJ2-5; 9 bases map to TRBD2. The CDR3 has 15 residues. CDR1 and CDR2 from the germline V gene are SGHRS and YFSETQ. V shed 7 bases and J 5 bases; nucleotides not matched to a gene: 12. CDR3: CASGPVAGVGETQYF. The CDR3 DNA follows: TGCGCCAGCGGGCCCGTAGCGGGAGTAGGGGAGACCCAGTACTTC.

The rearrangement links TRBV4-1 to TRBJ2-2; TRBD2 matches at 14 bases. Germline V gene sequence: CDR1 MGHRA, CDR2 YSYEKL. After removal of 6 bases from V and 1 base from J, the junction contained 4 bases not matched to a gene. The CDR3 covers 17 residues. The CDR3 nucleotides read TGCGCCAGCAGGCGACTAGCGGGAGGGCGGAACACCGGGGAGCTGTTTTTT. Amino acids: CASRRLAGGRNTGELFF.

The chain links TRBV12-3 or TRBV12-4 to TRBJ1-2; TRBD1 aligns across 7 bases. The CDR3 covers 13 residues. The V gene end was trimmed by 6 bases and the J gene end by 4 bases; junction bases not matched to a gene: 5. In nucleotides, the CDR3 is TGTGCCAGCAGGCCGACAGGGATCTATGGCTACACCTTC. It is translated as CASRPTGIYGYTF.

V is TRBV9 and J is TRBJ2-1, with 9 positions matching TRBD2. Germline CDR1 is SGDLS and CDR2 is YYNGEE. J lost 7 bases, V lost 2 bases, and 7 bases had no gene match. The length of the CDR3 is 15 residues. The CDR3 nucleotides read TGTGCCAGCAGCGTCAGTGCTAGCGGGATGAATGAGCAGTTCTTC. Translated, it gives CASSVSASGMNEQFF.